This T cell receptor (beta chain) was captured in a study of blood T cells in healthy people across ages. Through a sample-barcoded 5' primer and a J-beta primer mix, a second PCR was run for roughly 6 to 11 cycles. Every single cDNA molecule received a tag from a template-switch adaptor with 12 random nucleotides. MiXCR, applied by TCRdb to the 5' RACE reads, yields one record per CDR3 protein. The table lists approximately 800,000 distinct CDR3 sequences, about 55% of them singletons, with about 42% in the top ten. This clonotype was seen a few times. Its antigen is not known. Study-wide points: Calculation of diversity from one million T cells yielded estimates considered to be underestimates.

Germline loops: CDR1 SGHTA, CDR2 FQGNSA. V shed 3 bases and J 7 bases; nucleotides not matched to a gene: 7. The CDR3 covers 14 residues. Sequencing was carried out using blood. J is TRBJ2-3 and V is TRBV7-2, with 7 bases aligning to TRBD2. This TCR was sampled from a man older than 75 in good health. The CDR3 here is CASSLGSGANTQYF. The DNA for the CDR3 is TGTGCCAGCAGCTTGGGGAGCGGGGCTAATACGCAGTATTTT.